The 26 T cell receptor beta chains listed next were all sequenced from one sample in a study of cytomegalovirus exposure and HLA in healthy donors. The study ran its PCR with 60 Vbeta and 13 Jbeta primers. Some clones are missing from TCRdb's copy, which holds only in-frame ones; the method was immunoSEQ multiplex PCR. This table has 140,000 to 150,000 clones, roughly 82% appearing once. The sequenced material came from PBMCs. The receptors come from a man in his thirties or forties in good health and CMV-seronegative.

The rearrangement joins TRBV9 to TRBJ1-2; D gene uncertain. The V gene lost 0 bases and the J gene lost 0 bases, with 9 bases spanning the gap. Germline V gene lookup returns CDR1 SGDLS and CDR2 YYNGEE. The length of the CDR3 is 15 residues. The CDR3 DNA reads TGTGCCAGCAGCGTAGATCTAACGGCTAACTATGGCTACACCTTC. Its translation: CASSVDLTANYGYTF.

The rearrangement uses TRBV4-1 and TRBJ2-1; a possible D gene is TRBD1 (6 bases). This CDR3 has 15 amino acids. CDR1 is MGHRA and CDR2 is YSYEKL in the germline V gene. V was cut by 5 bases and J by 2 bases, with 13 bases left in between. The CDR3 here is CASSWGRSAYNEQFF. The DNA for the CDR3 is TGCGCCAGCAGCTGGGGGCGGAGTGCCTACAATGAGCAGTTCTTC.

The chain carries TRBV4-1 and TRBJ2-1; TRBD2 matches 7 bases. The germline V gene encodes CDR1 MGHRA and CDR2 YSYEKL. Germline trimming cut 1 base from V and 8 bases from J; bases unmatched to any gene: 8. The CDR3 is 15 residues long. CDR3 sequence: CASSQASGIEYEQFF. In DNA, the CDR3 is TGCGCCAGCAGCCAAGCTAGCGGTATTGAATATGAGCAGTTCTTC.

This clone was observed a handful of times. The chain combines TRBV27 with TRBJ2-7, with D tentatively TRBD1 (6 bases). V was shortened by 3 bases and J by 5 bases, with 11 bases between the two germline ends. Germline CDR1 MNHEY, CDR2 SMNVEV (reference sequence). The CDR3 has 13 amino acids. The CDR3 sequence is CASSFNRDHEQYF. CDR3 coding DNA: TGTGCCAGCAGTTTCAACAGGGACCACGAGCAGTACTTC.

The CDR3 is CASSESSGGANEQYF. In DNA, the CDR3 is TGTGCCAGCAGCGAATCTAGCGGGGGGGCTAACGAGCAGTACTTC. This chain links TRBV7-3 with TRBJ2-7; 12 positions agree with TRBD2. Per the germline V gene, CDR1 is SGHTA and CDR2 is FQGTGA. This CDR3 has 15 residues. Unmatched junction bases numbered 7, after V lost 5 bases and J lost 5 bases.

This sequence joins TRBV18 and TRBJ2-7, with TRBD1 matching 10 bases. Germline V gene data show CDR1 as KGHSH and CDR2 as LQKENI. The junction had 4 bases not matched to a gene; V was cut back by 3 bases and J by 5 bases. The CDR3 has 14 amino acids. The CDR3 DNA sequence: TGTGCCAGCTCACCTACGACAGGGGGCCACGAGCAGTACTTC. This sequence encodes CASSPTTGGHEQYF.

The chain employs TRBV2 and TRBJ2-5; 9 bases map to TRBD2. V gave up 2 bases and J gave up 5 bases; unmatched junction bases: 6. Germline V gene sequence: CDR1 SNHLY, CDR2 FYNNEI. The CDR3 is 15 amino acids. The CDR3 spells CASSELAGSGETQYF. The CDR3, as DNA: TGTGCCAGCAGTGAACTAGCGGGATCTGGGGAGACCCAGTACTTC.

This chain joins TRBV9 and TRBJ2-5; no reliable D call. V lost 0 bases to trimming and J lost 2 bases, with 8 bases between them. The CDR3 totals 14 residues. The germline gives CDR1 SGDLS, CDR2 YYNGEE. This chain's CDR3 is CASSVVPQQETQYF. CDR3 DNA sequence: TGTGCCAGCAGCGTAGTTCCGCAGCAAGAGACCCAGTACTTC.

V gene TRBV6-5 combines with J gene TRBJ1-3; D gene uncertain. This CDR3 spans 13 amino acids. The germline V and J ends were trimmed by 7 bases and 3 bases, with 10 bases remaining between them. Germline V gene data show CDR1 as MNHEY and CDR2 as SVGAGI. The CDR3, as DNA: TGTGCCAGCACCCCGCCAGGTGGAAACACCATATATTTT. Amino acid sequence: CASTPPGGNTIYF.

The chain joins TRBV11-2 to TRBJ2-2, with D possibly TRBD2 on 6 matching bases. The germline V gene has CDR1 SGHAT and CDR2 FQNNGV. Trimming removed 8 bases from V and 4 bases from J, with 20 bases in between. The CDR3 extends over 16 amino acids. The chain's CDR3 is CASRGGAALGTGELFF. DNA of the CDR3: TGTGCCAGCCGAGGAGGGGCAGCCTTAGGCACCGGGGAGCTGTTTTTT.

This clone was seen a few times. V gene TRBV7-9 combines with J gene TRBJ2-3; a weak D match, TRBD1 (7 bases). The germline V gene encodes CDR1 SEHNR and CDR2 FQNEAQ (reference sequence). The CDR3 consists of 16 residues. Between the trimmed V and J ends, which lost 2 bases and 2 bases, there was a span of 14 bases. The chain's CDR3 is CASSLPEGAYTDTQYF. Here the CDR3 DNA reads TGTGCCAGCAGCTTACCGGAGGGGGCCTACACAGATACGCAGTATTTT.

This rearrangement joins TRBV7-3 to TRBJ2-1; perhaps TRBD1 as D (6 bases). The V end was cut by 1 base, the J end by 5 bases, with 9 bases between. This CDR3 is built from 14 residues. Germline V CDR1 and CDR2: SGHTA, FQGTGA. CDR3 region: CASSLMGANNEQFF. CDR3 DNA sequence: TGTGCCAGCAGCTTAATGGGGGCCAACAATGAGCAGTTCTTC.

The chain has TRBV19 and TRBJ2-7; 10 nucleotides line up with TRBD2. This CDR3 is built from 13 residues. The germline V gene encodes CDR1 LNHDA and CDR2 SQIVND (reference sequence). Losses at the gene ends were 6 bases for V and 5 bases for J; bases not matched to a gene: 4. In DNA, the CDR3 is TGTGCCAGTAGAGCTAGCGGGAGCCACGAGCAGTACTTC. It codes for CASRASGSHEQYF.

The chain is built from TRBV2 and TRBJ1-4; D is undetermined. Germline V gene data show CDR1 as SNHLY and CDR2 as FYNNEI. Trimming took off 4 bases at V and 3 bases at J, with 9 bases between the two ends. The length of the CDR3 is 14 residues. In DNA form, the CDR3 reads TGTGCCAGCAGTGTCGGAGGGTCTAATGAAAAACTGTTTTTT. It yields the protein CASSVGGSNEKLFF.

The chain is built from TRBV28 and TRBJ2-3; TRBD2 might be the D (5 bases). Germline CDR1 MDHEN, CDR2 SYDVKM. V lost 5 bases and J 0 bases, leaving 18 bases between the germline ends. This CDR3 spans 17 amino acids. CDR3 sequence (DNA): TGTGCCAGCAGTCCTGGGAGAGGCCGAATAAGCACAGATACGCAGTATTTT. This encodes CASSPGRGRISTDTQYF.

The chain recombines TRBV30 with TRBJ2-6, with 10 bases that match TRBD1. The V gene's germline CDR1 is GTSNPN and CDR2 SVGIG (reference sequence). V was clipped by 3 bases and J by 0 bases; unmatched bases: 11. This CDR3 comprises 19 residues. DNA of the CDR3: TGTGCCTGGAGCCGGGACAGGGGCGACTCGGCCTCTGGGGCCAACGTCCTGACTTTC. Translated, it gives CAWSRDRGDSASGANVLTF.

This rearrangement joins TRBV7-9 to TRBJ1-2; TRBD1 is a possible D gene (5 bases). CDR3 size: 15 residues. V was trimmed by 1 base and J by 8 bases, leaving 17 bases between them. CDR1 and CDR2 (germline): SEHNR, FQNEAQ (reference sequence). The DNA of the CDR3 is TGTGCCAGCAGCTTAGGAGTCGAAGGGGCAGGCGGCTACACCTTC. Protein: CASSLGVEGAGGYTF.

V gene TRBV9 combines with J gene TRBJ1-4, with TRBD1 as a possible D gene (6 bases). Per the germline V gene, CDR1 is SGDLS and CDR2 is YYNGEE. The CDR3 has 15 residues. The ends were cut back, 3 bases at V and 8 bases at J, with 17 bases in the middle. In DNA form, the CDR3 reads TGTGCCAGCAGCGGAGCAGGGGCAATAGGGGAAAAACTGTTTTTT. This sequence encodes CASSGAGAIGEKLFF.

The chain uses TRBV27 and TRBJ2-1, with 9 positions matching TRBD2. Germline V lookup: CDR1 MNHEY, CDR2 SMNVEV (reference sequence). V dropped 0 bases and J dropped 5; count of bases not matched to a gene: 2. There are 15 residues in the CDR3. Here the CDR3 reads CASSLSTSGNNEQFF. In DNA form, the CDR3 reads TGTGCCAGCAGTTTATCGACTAGCGGCAACAATGAGCAGTTCTTC.

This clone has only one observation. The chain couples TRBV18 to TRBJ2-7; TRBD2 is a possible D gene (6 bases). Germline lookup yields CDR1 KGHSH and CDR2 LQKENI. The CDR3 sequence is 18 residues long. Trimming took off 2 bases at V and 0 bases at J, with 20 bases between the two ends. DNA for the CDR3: TGTGCCAGCTCACCATTCTATGCTCCGGGGGACCTCTCCTACGAGCAGTACTTC. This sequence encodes CASSPFYAPGDLSYEQYF.

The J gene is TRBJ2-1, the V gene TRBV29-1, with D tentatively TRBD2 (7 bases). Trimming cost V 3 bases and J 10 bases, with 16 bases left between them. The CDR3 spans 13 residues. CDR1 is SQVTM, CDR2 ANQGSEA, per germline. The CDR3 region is CSVEAGASWEQFF. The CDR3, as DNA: TGCAGCGTTGAGGCGGGGGCCAGTTGGGAGCAGTTCTTC.

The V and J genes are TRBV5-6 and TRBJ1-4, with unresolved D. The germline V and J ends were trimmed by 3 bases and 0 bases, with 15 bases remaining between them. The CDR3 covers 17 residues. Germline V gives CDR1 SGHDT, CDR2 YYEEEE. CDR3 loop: CASSYDTTSATNEKLFF. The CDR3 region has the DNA TGTGCCAGCAGCTACGACACCACGTCCGCAACTAATGAAAAACTGTTTTTT.

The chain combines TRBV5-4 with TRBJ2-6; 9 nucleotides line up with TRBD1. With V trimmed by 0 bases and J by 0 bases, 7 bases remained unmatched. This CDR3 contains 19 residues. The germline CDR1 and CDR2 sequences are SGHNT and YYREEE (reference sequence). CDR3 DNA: TGTGCCAGCAGCTTGGTGGGACAGGGATCCAGCTCTGGGGCCAACGTCCTGACTTTC. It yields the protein CASSLVGQGSSSGANVLTF.

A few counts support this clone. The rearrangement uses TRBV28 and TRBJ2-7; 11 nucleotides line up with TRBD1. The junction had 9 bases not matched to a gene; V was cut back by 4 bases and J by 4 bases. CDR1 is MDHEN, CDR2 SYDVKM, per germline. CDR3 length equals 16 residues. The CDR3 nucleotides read TGTGCCAGCAGTTCCCCCCCGGGACAGGGGGAATACGAGCAGTACTTC. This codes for CASSSPPGQGEYEQYF. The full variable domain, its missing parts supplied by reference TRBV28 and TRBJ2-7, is DVKVTQSSRYLVKRTGEKVFLECVQDMDHENMFWYRQDPGLGLRLIYFSYDVKMKEKGDIPEGYSVSREKKERFSLILESASTNQTSMYLCASSSPPGQGEYEQYFGPGTRLTVT.

The chain's CDR3 is CASSENRDSEQFF. The CDR3 coding sequence is TGTGCCAGTAGTGAGAACAGGGATAGTGAGCAGTTCTTC. V and J are TRBV19 and TRBJ2-1, with D perhaps TRBD1 (6 bases). The CDR3 spans 13 residues. Deletions cut 5 bases from V and 9 bases from J, with 14 bases between. CDR1 LNHDA and CDR2 SQIVND come from the germline V gene (reference sequence).

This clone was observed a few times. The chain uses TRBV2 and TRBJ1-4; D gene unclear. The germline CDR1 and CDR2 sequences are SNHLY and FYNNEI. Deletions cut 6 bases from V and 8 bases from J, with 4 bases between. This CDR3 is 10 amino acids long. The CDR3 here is CASSLEKLFF. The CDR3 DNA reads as TGTGCCAGCAGCCTCGAAAAACTGTTTTTT.